Listed below are T cell receptor beta chains from one sample, sequenced in a study of control samples from healthy donors and cancer patients. Profiling relied on immunoSEQ multiplex PCR, and the TCRdb table lists in-frame clones only, not all of them. The table lists about 97,000 clones, around 92% of them singletons, with less than 2.5% in the top ten. Material: blood. The receptors derive from a woman aged 18-29 years in good health. The conserved cysteine and the conserved F or W are not part of the CDR3 here. Each record gives: J gene, V gene, clone size, CDR3 protein. Clone size is stated in some rows and not others, as once, few, many or a class when expanded.

>TRBJ2-7|TRBV11-2|.
ASSADSNYEQY
>TRBJ2-3|TRBV5-6|.
ASSLALAGRSDTQY
>TRBJ1-6|TRBV14|.
ASSQVGGPLH
>TRBJ2-5|TRBV19|.
ASSHSRETQY
>TRBJ1-1|TRBV7-9|.
ASSFFGDIDMAF
>TRBJ1-6|TRBV18|once
ASSSGQGLNSPLH
>TRBJ2-6|TRBV30|.
AWSVSRAGGGSSGANVLT
>TRBJ1-5|TRBV27|.
ASSLRGWDSSQH
>TRBJ2-7|TRBV4-2|.
ASSQRFSSGWDEQY
>TRBJ2-3|TRBV11-2|.
ASSPRIQDTQY
>TRBJ1-1|TRBV19|.
ASSKSFRGRWETGEAF
>TRBJ2-7|TRBV12-3/TRBV12-4|.
ASSFRTGDEQY
>TRBJ2-7|TRBV7-2|.
ASSQRTSSAYEQY
>TRBJ1-2|TRBV28|.
ASSDRTGAFYGYT
>TRBJ1-2|TRBV7-8|.
ASSLSGVDRGYT
>TRBJ1-2|TRBV24-1|.
ATSESQVYGYT
>TRBJ1-2|TRBV7-9|.
ASSDGIDYGYT
>TRBJ1-1|TRBV12-3/TRBV12-4|.
ASSLELEAF
>TRBJ2-5|TRBV20-1|.
SARVAETQY
>TRBJ1-1|TRBV11-2|.
ASSLVAGGAFTEAF
>TRBJ2-2|TRBV11-2|.
ASSLAGGINTGELF
>TRBJ2-2|TRBV12-3/TRBV12-4|.
ASSTTTGELF
>TRBJ2-7|TRBV27|.
ASSLTGGSSYEQY
>TRBJ2-1|TRBV11-1|.
ASSPGLAGYNEQF
>TRBJ2-6|TRBV7-2|.
ASSSDGPGANVLT
>TRBJ1-1|TRBV6-4|.
ASSDRSKFTEAF
>TRBJ1-1|TRBV19|.
ASSIWGNTEAF
>TRBJ1-4|TRBV27|.
ASSLSGQGGEKLF
>TRBJ2-1|TRBV6-2/TRBV6-3|.
ASSWTSGTYNEQF
>TRBJ1-2|TRBV25-1|.
ASSKGQGALVYGYT
>TRBJ2-7|TRBV7-2|.
ASNLAGTSVYEQY
>TRBJ2-3|TRBV12-5|once
ASGLVVGPTDTQY
>TRBJ1-4|TRBV28|.
ASSPGTENEKLF
>TRBJ2-7|TRBV5-6|.
ASSQPGLAGGSSYEQY
>TRBJ2-7|TRBV10-2|.
ASSETGTVYEQY
>TRBJ2-7|TRBV9|once
ASSVEREGTGYEQY